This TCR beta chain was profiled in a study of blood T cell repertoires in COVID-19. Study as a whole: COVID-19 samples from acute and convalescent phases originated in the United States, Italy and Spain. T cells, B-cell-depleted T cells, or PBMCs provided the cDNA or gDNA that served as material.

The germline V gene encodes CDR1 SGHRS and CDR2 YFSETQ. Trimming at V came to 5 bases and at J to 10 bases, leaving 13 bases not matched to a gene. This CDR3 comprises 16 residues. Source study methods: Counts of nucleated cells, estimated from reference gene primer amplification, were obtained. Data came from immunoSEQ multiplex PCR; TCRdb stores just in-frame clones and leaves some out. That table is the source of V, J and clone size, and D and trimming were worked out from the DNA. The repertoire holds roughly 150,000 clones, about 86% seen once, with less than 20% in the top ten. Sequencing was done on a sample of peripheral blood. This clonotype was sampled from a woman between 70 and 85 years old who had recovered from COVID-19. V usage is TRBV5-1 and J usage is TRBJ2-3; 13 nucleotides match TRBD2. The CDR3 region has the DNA TGCGCCAGCAGGGCCGGACTAGCGGGGGCAGCGTGGGCGCAGTATTTT. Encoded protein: CASRAGLAGAAWAQYF.